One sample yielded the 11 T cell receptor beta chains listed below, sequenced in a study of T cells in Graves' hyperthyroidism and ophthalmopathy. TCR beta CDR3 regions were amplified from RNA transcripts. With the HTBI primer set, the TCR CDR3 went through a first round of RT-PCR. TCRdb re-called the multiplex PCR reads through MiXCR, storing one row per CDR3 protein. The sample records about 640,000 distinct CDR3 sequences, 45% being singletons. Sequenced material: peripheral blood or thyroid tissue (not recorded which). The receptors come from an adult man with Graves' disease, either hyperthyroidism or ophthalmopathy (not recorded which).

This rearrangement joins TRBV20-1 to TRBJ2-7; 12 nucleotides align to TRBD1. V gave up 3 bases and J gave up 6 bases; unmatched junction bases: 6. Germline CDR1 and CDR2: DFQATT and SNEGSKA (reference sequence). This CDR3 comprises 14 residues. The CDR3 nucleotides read TGCAGTGCTAGTCCGGGACAGGGGGCTTCCGAGCAGTACTTC. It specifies CSASPGQGASEQYF.

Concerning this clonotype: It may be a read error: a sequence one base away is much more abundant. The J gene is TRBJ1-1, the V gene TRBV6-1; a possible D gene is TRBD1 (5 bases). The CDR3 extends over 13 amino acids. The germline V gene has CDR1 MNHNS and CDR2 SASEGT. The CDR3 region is CASSEGEHTEAFF. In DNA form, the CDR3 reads TGTGCCAGCAGCGAAGGGGAACACACTGAAGCTTTCTTT.

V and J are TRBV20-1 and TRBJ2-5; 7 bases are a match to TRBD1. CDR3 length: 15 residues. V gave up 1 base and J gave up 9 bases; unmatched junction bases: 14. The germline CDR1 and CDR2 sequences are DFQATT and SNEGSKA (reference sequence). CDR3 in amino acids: CSARVSGQVNQPQYF. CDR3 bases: TGCAGTGCTAGAGTCTCCGGACAGGTCAATCAGCCCCAGTACTTC.

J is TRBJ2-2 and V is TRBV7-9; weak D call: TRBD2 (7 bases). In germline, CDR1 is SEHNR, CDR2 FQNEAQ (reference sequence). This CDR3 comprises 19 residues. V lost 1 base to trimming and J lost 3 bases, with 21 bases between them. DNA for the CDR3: TGTGCCAGCAGCTTAGAAACAGGGTTCGCGGGGGCCTACACCGGGGAGCTGTTTTTT. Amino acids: CASSLETGFAGAYTGELFF. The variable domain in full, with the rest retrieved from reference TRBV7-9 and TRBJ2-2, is DTGVSQNPRHKITKRGQNVTFRCDPISEHNRLYWYRQTLGQGPEFLTYFQNEAQLEKSRLLSDRFSAERPKGSFSTLEIQRTEQGDSAMYLCASSLETGFAGAYTGELFFGEGSRLTVL.

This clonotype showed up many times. CDR3 protein: CAISTGVGYTF. The DNA for the CDR3 is TGTGCCATCAGTACAGGGGTGGGCTACACCTTC. This chain connects TRBV10-3 to TRBJ1-2, with TRBD1 matching over 7 bases. With V trimmed by 5 bases and J by 8 bases, 2 bases remained unmatched. Germline CDR1 reads ENHRY; CDR2 reads SYGVKD. There are 11 residues in the CDR3.

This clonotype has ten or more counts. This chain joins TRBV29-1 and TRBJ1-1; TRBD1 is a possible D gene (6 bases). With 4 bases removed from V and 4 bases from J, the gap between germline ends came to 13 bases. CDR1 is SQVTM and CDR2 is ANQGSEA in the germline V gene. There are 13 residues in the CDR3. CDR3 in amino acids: CSVVGARSTEAFF. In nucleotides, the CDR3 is TGCAGCGTTGTGGGGGCTCGGAGCACTGAAGCTTTCTTT.

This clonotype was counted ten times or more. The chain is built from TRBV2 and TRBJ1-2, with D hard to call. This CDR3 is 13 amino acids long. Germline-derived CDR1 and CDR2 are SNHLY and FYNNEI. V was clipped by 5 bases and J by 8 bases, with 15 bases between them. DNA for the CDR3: TGTGCCAGCAGTACATTGAGGGTACGGGGCTACACCTTC. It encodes CASSTLRVRGYTF.

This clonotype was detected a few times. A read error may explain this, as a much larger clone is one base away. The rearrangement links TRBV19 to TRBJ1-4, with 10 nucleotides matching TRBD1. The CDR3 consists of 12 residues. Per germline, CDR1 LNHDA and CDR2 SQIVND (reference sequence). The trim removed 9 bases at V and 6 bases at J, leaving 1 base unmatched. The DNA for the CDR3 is TGTGCCAGCGGGACAGGGGATGAAAAACTGTTTTTT. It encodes CASGTGDEKLFF.

The CDR3 region is CASSLLDRRDGEQYF. In nucleotides, the CDR3 is TGTGCCAGCAGCTTGCTCGATCGCCGCGATGGCGAGCAGTACTTC. This chain links TRBV11-1 with TRBJ2-7; D gene ambiguous. Per the germline V gene, CDR1 is SGHAT and CDR2 is FQDESV (reference sequence). V was cut by 3 bases and J by 6 bases, with 18 bases left in between. This CDR3 is built from 15 residues.

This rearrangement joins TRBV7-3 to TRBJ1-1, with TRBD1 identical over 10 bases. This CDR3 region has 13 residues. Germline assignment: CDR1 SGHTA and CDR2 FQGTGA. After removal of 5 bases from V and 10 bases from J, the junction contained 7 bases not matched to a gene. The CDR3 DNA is TGTGCCAGCAGCGTAATGGGGACAGGGGTAGCTTTCTTT. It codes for CASSVMGTGVAFF.

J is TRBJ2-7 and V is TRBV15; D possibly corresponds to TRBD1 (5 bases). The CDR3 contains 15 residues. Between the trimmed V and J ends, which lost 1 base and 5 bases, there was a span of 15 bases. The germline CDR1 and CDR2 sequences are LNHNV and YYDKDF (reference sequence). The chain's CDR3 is CATSRVLGPRDEQYF. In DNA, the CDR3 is TGTGCCACCAGCAGAGTATTGGGGCCGCGCGACGAGCAGTACTTC.